This record looks at one T cell receptor beta chain sequence and its context. This clone showed up just once. It lacks a known antigen. No much larger clone is present one base from it, and per-base qualities are unavailable. Each collaborating institution followed its own protocols to collect whole blood in K2EDTA tubes. For TCRbeta analysis, collaborators shipped samples as frozen whole blood, isolated PBMCs, or DNA extracted from either of those sample types. From the cysteine up to the phenylalanine, the CDR3 has a length of 17 residues. The sequence is cut down to CDR3 DNA, 51 bases in frame from base 1. CDR1 is given as SNHLY and CDR2 as FYNNEI, both from the germline V gene. V loses 7 bases at its end and J loses 0 bases; junction bases beyond the gene matches: 9. The immunoSEQ Assay, a bias-controlled multiplex PCR, was used to amplify TCRbeta CDR3 regions from genomic DNA. The original pipeline was this. Within the assay, amplification of reference gene primers was used to estimate how many nucleated cells each sample contained. Sequence reads were collapsed and filtered to measure the absolute abundance of every unique TCRbeta CDR3 rearrangement. For each sample, productive Simpson clonality was calculated as the square root of Simpson's diversity index over productive rearrangements. In its TCRdb copy, this immuneACCESS table keeps in-frame sequences only and misses some clones. Where compared with another copy, unresolved V genes explain less than half of these, and the others have no known cause. V and J calls plus clone size are reproduced from that table; the DNA served to infer D and trimming. In all, the sample holds about 14,000 clones, and 70% to 90% of those were seen once. The top ten constitute roughly 2.5% of the sample.

The data belong to a study of blood T cell repertoires in COVID-19 (dated by TCRdb to the early 2020s). Looking at the study overall: The collaborator samples originated in the United States, Italy and Spain and spanned the acute and convalescent phases of COVID-19. A freely available public database, intended as a resource for researchers studying the immune response to SARS-CoV-2, is where the repertoires were released. The dataset comprised deeply sampled blood TCRbeta repertoires from subjects exposed to, actively infected with, or recovered from COVID-19. HLA class I and class II types, where available, came from metadata supplied by the sample provider rather than from assay-based typing. The samples were drawn from two sources: the first 160 participants of the ongoing ImmuneRACE study, and 1,200 or so subjects contributed by 6 global collaborators. The sample metadata nearly always contained a de-identified subject ID, COVID-19 status, age in years and sex. The prospective study material was composed of cDNA or gDNA derived from T cells, B-cell-depleted T cells, or PBMCs. Here is what the overall study found, with its caveats: The amount of clinical and demographic metadata varied by source and participant and was provided uncurated.

Sequenced material: peripheral blood. The V and J genes are TRBV2 and TRBJ1-5, with 10 bases in between that match TRBD1. This clonotype was obtained from a human donor in a cohort sampled during active COVID-19. The sequenced DNA: TGTGCCAGCACCTGGGACAGGGGCCTCTATAGCAATCAGCCCCAGCATTTT. Translated, it gives CASTWDRGLYSNQPQHF.